This is a list of T cell receptor beta chains from one sample in a study of blood T cell repertoires in COVID-19. The repertoire was sequenced with immunoSEQ multiplex PCR; TCRdb's copy has only in-frame clones and lacks some. Of 350,000 or so clones listed, around 89% were seen once; the top ten hold around 7%. Sequences were obtained from peripheral blood. These receptors were obtained from a man aged 18 to 30 with active or convalescent COVID-19. Both conserved end residues are part of each CDR3. The order of the fields is D gene, J gene, clone size, V gene, CDR3 protein, CDR3 DNA. D genes are given only for firm matches. Size tells how often a clone was seen (once, few, many) or the class of an expanded clone, and some rows leave it out.

TRBD2 TRBJ2-1 . TRBV6-5 CASSRERGGLYEQFF TGTGCCAGCAGTCGAGAGCGGGGGGGCCTATATGAGCAGTTCTTC
TRBD1 TRBJ1-1 few TRBV27 CATKRQGAQVEAFF TGTGCCACCAAACGACAGGGGGCGCAGGTTGAAGCTTTCTTT
. TRBJ2-7 . TRBV28 CASSRDTERYF TGTGCCAGCAGTAGGGACACGGAACGGTACTTC
. TRBJ2-7 . TRBV23-1 CASSQSRTRRAASSYEQYF TGCGCCAGCAGTCAATCGAGGACCCGCAGAGCGGCCAGCTCCTACGAGCAGTACTTC
. TRBJ2-7 . TRBV7-2 CASSPRGGGTEQYF TGTGCCAGCAGCCCAAGAGGCGGGGGCACCGAGCAGTACTTC
. TRBJ1-4 . TRBV15 CATSRVSLNEKLFF TGTGCCACCAGCAGAGTGTCTTTAAATGAAAAACTGTTTTTT
TRBD2 TRBJ2-5 . TRBV11-2 CASSGPSGGARETQYF TGTGCCAGCAGCGGTCCTAGCGGGGGGGCCCGGGAGACCCAGTACTTC
TRBD2 TRBJ2-3 . TRBV28 CASSLGLAEITDTQYF TGTGCCAGCAGTTTAGGACTAGCGGAGATCACAGATACGCAGTATTTT
. TRBJ2-7 . TRBV11-2 CASSPAPGLQYF TGTGCCAGCAGCCCAGCCCCGGGACTGCAGTACTTC
TRBD1 TRBJ2-7 many TRBV27 CASSPRTGEEQYF TGTGCCAGCAGCCCCAGGACAGGAGAGGAGCAGTACTTC
TRBD2 TRBJ2-5 . TRBV11-1 CASSWTSGGLETQYF TGTGCCAGCAGTTGGACTAGCGGGGGGCTCGAGACCCAGTACTTC
TRBD1 TRBJ2-7 . TRBV6-5 CASSYGTDEYEQYF TGTGCCAGCAGTTATGGGACAGATGAATACGAGCAGTACTTC
. TRBJ2-2 . TRBV3-1/TRBV3-2 CASSQLNTGELFF TGTGCCAGCAGCCAACTGAACACCGGGGAGCTGTTTTTT
TRBD1 TRBJ2-7 . TRBV11-1 CASSPFDRVSYEQYF TGTGCCAGCAGCCCCTTTGACAGGGTTTCCTACGAGCAGTACTTC
. TRBJ2-7 . TRBV28 CASSLVPPAGPHEQYF TGTGCCAGCAGTTTAGTCCCGCCGGCAGGGCCGCACGAGCAGTACTTC
. TRBJ1-1 . TRBV6-5 CASSYSSSTNTEAFF TGTGCCAGCAGTTACTCGAGTTCCACGAACACTGAAGCTTTCTTT
TRBD1 TRBJ2-3 . TRBV29-1 CSVTENRGPRTDTQYF TGCAGCGTGACAGAGAACAGGGGTCCCCGCACAGATACGCAGTATTTT
TRBD1 TRBJ1-1 . TRBV28 CASSSTGRRTEAFF TGTGCCAGCAGTTCGACAGGGAGGCGCACTGAAGCTTTCTTT
. TRBJ1-1 . TRBV28 CASSFLGGAFF TGTGCCAGCAGTTTCCTCGGGGGAGCTTTCTTT
. TRBJ1-2 . TRBV30 CAWSLGGLGYGYTF TGTGCCTGGAGTCTTGGGGGCTTAGGCTATGGCTACACCTTC
TRBD1 TRBJ1-5 . TRBV4-1 CASSQAGTGVTQPQHF TGCGCCAGCAGCCAGGCCGGGACAGGGGTTACTCAGCCCCAGCATTTT
. TRBJ2-1 . TRBV5-1 CASSFAGSSYNEQFF TGCGCCAGCAGCTTTGCGGGGAGCTCCTACAATGAGCAGTTCTTC
. TRBJ2-7 . TRBV5-1 CASSRLGGDSYEQYF TGCGCCAGCAGCCGCCTAGGGGGGGACTCCTACGAGCAGTACTTC
TRBD2 TRBJ2-1 once TRBV5-4 CASSFRTSGSYEQFF TGTGCCAGCAGCTTTAGGACTAGCGGGAGCTATGAGCAGTTCTTC
. TRBJ1-5 . TRBV4-3 CASSPTQGRWPQHF TGCGCCAGCAGCCCTACACAGGGTAGGTGGCCCCAGCATTTT
. TRBJ1-3 . TRBV6-6 CASSYSPGIGNTIYF TGTGCCAGCAGTTACTCGCCAGGGATAGGAAACACCATATATTTT
TRBD1 TRBJ2-5 . TRBV7-6 CASSLAGGAETQYF TGTGCCAGCAGCTTAGCAGGGGGCGCCGAGACCCAGTACTTC
TRBD2 TRBJ2-3 . TRBV5-1 CASSPEKLAGTDTQYF TGCGCCAGCAGCCCCGAGAAGCTAGCGGGGACAGATACGCAGTATTTT
. TRBJ1-2 once TRBV5-6 CASSLGGTISYGYTF TGTGCCAGCAGCTTAGGAGGGACCATCTCCTATGGCTACACCTTC
TRBD1 TRBJ2-7 . TRBV12-3/TRBV12-4 CASRTGTYEQYF TGTGCCAGCAGGACAGGGACCTACGAGCAGTACTTC
TRBD2 TRBJ2-1 . TRBV6-5 CASSTTSGKLMEQFF TGTGCCAGCAGCACGACTAGCGGGAAGTTAATGGAGCAGTTCTTC
TRBD1 TRBJ1-1 few TRBV7-9 CASDRGTEAFF TGTGCCAGCGACAGGGGAACTGAAGCTTTCTTT
TRBD1 TRBJ1-5 few TRBV19 CASSIDTGVRTQPQHF TGTGCCAGTAGTATAGATACAGGGGTTCGAACTCAGCCCCAGCATTTT
. TRBJ1-1 . TRBV5-5 CASSLRTAIPMNTEAFF TGTGCCAGCAGCCTGCGGACAGCCATTCCGATGAACACTGAAGCTTTCTTT
. TRBJ2-3 once TRBV3-1/TRBV3-2 CASSQAQVLTDTQYF TGTGCCAGCAGCCAAGCACAGGTCCTCACAGATACGCAGTATTTT
. TRBJ2-7 few TRBV11-2 CASSKQAVQSYEQYF TGTGCCAGCAGTAAACAGGCGGTCCAATCCTACGAGCAGTACTTC
TRBD1 TRBJ1-1 . TRBV5-6 CASSLYGTGGFTEAFF TGTGCCAGCAGCTTATACGGGACAGGGGGCTTCACTGAAGCTTTCTTT
TRBD1 TRBJ1-1 . TRBV25-1 CASSELGDRTDTEAFF TGTGCCAGCAGTGAATTGGGGGACAGGACCGACACTGAAGCTTTCTTT
TRBD1 TRBJ1-5 once TRBV3-1/TRBV3-2 CASSPGTVNQPQHF TGTGCCAGCAGCCCCGGGACAGTCAATCAGCCCCAGCATTTT
TRBD1 TRBJ2-7 . TRBV4-3 CASSQVVLGTGVSEQYF TGCGCCAGCAGCCAAGTCGTCTTGGGGACAGGGGTTTCCGAGCAGTACTTC
. TRBJ1-6 . TRBV28 CASSPPGGNSPLHF TGTGCCAGCAGCCCCCCCGGGGGAAATTCACCCCTCCACTTT
. TRBJ1-5 . TRBV27 CASSPSSGGNQPQHF TGTGCCAGCAGTCCCTCTTCAGGGGGCAATCAGCCCCAGCATTTT
. TRBJ1-1 . TRBV19 CASSVSDRMNTEAFF TGTGCCAGTAGTGTCTCAGACAGAATGAACACTGAAGCTTTCTTT
TRBD2 TRBJ2-7 . TRBV7-9 CASSTGLTPYEQYF TGTGCCAGCAGTACGGGACTAACGCCCTACGAGCAGTACTTC
. TRBJ1-1 . TRBV12-3/TRBV12-4 CASSNRVEAFF TGTGCCAGCAGTAACAGGGTTGAAGCTTTCTTT
. TRBJ1-5 . TRBV4-2 CASSQDQGARSNQPQHF TGTGCCAGCAGCCAAGATCAAGGGGCAAGAAGCAATCAGCCCCAGCATTTT
. TRBJ1-2 . TRBV7-2 CASSGQTNYGYTF TGTGCCAGCAGCGGACAGACTAACTATGGCTACACCTTC
. TRBJ1-1 . TRBV4-1 CASSKDGLQVTEAFF TGCGCCAGCAGCAAAGACGGTCTTCAGGTCACTGAAGCTTTCTTT
TRBD1 TRBJ1-5 . TRBV19 CASSSGQGGNQPQHF TGTGCCAGTAGTTCGGGACAGGGTGGCAATCAGCCCCAGCATTTT
. TRBJ2-7 . TRBV27 CASSFAALAYEQYF TGTGCCAGCAGTTTTGCGGCCCTTGCCTACGAGCAGTACTTC
. TRBJ2-2 . TRBV24-1 CATSRDTGLGGELFF TGTGCCACCAGCCGGGACACAGGGTTAGGCGGGGAGCTGTTTTTT
TRBD1 TRBJ2-5 . TRBV28 CASSPPGQGGETQYF TGTGCCAGCAGTCCTCCGGGACAGGGGGGAGAGACCCAGTACTTC
TRBD1 TRBJ1-6 once TRBV28 CASRMPGQGQSPLHF TGTGCCAGCAGAATGCCGGGACAGGGACAATCACCCCTCCACTTT
. TRBJ2-2 . TRBV18 CASSGQFSTGELFF TGTGCCAGCTCTGGGCAGTTTTCCACCGGGGAGCTGTTTTTT
TRBD1 TRBJ1-2 . TRBV7-2 CASSQGEPSYGYTF TGTGCCAGCAGCCAGGGGGAACCTTCCTATGGCTACACCTTC
TRBD2 TRBJ2-5 once TRBV5-1 CASSPDLLASLETQYF TGCGCCAGCAGCCCAGACCTACTAGCGTCGTTGGAGACCCAGTACTTC
. TRBJ2-7 once TRBV6-2/TRBV6-3 CASSRTGADRGEQYF TGTGCCAGCAGTCGAACAGGGGCCGACCGGGGGGAGCAGTACTTC
TRBD2 TRBJ2-3 once TRBV7-8 CALIREGTDTQYF TGTGCCTTAATTAGGGAGGGTACAGATACGCAGTATTTT
. TRBJ2-1 . TRBV19 CASNAGAVYNEQFF TGTGCCAGTAACGCCGGAGCGGTCTACAATGAGCAGTTCTTC